This TCR beta chain originates from a study of T cell repertoires in cytomegalovirus infection. Overall study: Recently identified HLA-C-restricted and well-studied HLA-B-restricted CMV epitopes were used. Indications of both CMV infection and matching HLA type were provided by public TCR beta signatures. Study-wide results and caveats: People with CMV and the relevant HLA were identified by cumulative public TCR beta family frequency. HLA-C-restricted CMV-specific TCR beta clonotypes were dominant in the ex vivo response.

The CDR3 is made up of 14 amino acids. The V and J ends lost 0 bases and 5 bases respectively, with 10 bases between them. Germline CDR1 and CDR2: MNHEY and SVGAGI. A few counts support this clonotype. What it binds is unknown. TCRdb ran MiXCR on the reads and lists one entry per CDR3 protein. The table includes over 25,000 distinct CDR3 sequences, under 20% detected once. The input for sequencing was CD8+ T cells from cultured PBMCs, taken from culture after CMV antigen stimulation. The receptor was derived from a human donor in good health (CMV status not recorded). Some clones in this sample may be carry-over from other donors' samples. The chain is built from TRBV6-5 and TRBJ2-5; D gene ambiguous. CDR3 DNA sequence: TGTGCCAGCAGTTACTCGATCCCCAGGGAGACCCAGTACTTC. It specifies CASSYSIPRETQYF.